This T cell receptor (beta chain) was recovered during a study of T cell repertoires in cytomegalovirus infection. Findings of the study overall: Identification of carriers of CMV plus the relevant HLA was performed using cumulative public TCR beta family frequency.

With 5 bases removed from V and 4 bases from J, the gap between germline ends came to 15 bases. Germline V gives CDR1 SGHVS, CDR2 FNYEAQ. CDR3 length equals 15 residues. Only a few counts were recorded for this clonotype. Its antigen is not identified. From the reads, TCRdb called clonotypes with MiXCR, one entry per CDR3 protein. Altogether hundreds of thousands of distinct CDR3 sequences are present, approximately 31% being singletons, with the ten largest covering roughly 12%. The clonotype originates from a human donor in good health (CMV status not recorded). Some clones in this sample may be carry-over from other donors' samples. Material: cultured CD8+ T cells from PBMCs, obtained from culture after CMV antigen stimulation. This sequence joins TRBV7-6 and TRBJ1-3; the D gene is possibly TRBD1 (6 bases). The CDR3 sequence: CASSPLGGAGNTIYF. DNA for the CDR3: TGTGCCAGCAGCCCCCTCGGGGGCGCGGGAAACACCATATATTTT.